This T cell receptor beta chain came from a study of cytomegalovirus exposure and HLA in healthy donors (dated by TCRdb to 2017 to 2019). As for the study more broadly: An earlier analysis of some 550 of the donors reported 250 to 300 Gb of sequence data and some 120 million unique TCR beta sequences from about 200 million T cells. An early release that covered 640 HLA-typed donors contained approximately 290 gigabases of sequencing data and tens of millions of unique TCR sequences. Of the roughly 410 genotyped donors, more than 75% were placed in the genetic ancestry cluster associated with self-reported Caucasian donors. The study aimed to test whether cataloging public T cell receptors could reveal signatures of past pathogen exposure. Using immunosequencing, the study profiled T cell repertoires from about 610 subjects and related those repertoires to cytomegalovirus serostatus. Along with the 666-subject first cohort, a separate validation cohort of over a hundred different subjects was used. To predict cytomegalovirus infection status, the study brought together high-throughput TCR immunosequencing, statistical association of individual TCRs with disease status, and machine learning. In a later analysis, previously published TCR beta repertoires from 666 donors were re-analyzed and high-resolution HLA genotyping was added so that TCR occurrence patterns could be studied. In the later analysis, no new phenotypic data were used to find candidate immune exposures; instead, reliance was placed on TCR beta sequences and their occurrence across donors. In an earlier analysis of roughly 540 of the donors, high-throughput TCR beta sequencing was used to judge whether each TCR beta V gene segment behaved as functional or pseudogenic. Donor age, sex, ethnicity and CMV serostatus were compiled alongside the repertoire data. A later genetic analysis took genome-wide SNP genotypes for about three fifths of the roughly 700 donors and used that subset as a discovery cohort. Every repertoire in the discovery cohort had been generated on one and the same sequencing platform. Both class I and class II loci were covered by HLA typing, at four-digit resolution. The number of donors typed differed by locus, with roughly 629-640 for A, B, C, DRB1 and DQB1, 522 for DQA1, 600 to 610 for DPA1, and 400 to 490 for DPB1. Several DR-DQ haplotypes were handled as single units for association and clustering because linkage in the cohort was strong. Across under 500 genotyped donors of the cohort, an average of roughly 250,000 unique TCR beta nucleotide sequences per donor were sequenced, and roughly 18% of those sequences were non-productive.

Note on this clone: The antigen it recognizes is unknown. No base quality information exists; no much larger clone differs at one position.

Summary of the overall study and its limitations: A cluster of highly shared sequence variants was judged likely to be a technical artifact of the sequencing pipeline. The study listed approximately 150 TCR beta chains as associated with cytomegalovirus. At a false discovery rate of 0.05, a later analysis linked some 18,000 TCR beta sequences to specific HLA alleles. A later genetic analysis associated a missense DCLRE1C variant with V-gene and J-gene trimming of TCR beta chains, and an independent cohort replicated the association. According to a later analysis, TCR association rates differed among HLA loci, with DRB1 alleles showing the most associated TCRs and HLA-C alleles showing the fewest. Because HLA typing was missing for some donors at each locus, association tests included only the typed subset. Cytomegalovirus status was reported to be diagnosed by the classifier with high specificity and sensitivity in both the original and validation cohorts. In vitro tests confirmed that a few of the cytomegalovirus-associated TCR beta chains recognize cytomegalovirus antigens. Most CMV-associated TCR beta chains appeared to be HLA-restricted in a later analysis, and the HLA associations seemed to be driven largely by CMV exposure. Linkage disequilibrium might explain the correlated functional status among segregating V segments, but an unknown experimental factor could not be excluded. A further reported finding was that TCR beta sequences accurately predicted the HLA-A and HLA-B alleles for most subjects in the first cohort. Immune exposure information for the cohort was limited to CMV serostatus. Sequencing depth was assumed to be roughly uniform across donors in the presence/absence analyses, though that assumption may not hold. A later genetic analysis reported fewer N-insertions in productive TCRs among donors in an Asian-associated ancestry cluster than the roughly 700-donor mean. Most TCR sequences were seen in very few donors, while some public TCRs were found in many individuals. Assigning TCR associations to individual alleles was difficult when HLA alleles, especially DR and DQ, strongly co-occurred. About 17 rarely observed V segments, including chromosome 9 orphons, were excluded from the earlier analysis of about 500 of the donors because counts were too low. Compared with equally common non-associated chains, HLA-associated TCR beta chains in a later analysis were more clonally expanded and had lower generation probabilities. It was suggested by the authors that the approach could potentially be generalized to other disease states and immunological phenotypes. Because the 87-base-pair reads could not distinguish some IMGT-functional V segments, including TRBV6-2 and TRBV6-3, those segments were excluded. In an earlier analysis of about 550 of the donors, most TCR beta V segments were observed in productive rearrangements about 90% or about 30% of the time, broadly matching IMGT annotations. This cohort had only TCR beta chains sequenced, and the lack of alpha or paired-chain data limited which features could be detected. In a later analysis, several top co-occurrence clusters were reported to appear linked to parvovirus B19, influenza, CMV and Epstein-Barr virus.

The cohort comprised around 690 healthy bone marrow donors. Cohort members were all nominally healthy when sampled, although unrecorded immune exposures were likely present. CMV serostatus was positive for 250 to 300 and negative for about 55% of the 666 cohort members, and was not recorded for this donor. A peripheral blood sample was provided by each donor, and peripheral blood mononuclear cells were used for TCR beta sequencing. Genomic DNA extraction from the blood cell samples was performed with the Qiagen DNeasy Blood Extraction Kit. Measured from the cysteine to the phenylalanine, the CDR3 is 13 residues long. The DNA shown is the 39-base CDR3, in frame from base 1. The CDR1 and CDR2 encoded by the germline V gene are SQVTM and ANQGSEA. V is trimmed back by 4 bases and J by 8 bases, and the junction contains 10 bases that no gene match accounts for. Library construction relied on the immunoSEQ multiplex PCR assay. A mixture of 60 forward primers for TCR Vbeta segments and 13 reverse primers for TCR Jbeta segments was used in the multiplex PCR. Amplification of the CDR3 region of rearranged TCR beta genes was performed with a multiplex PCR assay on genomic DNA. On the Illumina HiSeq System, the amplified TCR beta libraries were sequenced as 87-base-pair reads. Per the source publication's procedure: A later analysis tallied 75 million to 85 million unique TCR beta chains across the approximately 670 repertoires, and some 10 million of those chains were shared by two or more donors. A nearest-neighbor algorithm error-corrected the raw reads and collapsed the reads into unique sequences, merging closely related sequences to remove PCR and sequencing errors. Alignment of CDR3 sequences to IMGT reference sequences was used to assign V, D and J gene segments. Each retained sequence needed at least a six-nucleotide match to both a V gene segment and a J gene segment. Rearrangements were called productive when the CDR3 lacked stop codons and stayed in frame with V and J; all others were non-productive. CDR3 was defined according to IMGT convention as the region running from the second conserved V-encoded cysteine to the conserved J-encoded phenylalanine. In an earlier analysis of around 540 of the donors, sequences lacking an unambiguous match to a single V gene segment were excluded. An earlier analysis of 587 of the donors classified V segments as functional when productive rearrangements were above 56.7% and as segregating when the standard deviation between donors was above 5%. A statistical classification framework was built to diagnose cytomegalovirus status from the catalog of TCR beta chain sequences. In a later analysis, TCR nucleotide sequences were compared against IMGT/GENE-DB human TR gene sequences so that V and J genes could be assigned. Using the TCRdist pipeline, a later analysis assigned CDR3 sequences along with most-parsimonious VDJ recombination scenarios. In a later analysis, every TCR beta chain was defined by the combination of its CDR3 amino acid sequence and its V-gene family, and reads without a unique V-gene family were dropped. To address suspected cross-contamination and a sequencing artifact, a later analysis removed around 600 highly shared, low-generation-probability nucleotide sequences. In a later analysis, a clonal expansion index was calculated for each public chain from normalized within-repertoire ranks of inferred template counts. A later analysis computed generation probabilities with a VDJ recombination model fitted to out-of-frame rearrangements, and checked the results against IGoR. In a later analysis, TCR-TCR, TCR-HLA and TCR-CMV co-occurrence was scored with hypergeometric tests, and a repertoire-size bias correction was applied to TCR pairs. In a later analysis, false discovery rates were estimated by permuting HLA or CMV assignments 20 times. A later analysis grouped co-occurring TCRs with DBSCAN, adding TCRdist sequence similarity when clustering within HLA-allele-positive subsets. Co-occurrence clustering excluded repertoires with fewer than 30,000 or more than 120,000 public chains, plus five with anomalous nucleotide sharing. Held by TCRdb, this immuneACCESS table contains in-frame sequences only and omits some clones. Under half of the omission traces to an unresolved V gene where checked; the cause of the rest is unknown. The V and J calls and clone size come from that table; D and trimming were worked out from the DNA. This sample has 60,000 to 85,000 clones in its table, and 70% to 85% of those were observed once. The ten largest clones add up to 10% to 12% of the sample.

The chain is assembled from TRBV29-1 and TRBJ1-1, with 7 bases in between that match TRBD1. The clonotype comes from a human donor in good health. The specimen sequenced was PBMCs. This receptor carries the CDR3 CSVARGLGSEAFF. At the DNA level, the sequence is TGCAGCGTTGCGAGGGGGCTTGGATCCGAAGCTTTCTTT.